This T cell receptor beta chain is from a study of cytomegalovirus exposure and HLA in healthy donors (dated by TCRdb to the late 2010s). Study-wide context: In an earlier analysis of approximately 500 of the donors, 276 Gb of sequence data and 100 million or so unique TCR beta sequences from roughly 180 million T cells were reported. All discovery cohort repertoires had been generated on a single sequencing platform. An earlier analysis of approximately 580 of the donors used high-throughput TCR beta sequencing to judge whether each TCR beta V gene segment behaved as functional or pseudogenic. In the later analysis, no new phenotypic data were used to find candidate immune exposures; instead, reliance was placed on TCR beta sequences and their occurrence across donors. Of the 350 to 450 genotyped donors, 65% to 90% were placed in the genetic ancestry cluster associated with self-reported Caucasian donors. The number of typed donors differed by locus: about 629-630 for A, B, C, DRB1 and DQB1; about 520 for DQA1; fewer than 610 for DPA1; and 400 to 480 for DPB1. Donor age, sex, ethnicity and CMV serostatus were collected together with the repertoire data. Several DR-DQ haplotypes were treated as single units for association and clustering because of strong linkage in the cohort. Using immunosequencing, the study profiled T cell repertoires from 550 to 750 subjects and related those repertoires to cytomegalovirus serostatus. HLA typing included class I and class II loci at four-digit resolution. A later analysis re-examined previously published TCR beta repertoires from 500 to 700 donors and added high-resolution HLA genotyping to investigate patterns of TCR occurrence. Along with the approximately 650-subject first cohort, a separate validation cohort of 120 different subjects was used. Roughly 300 gigabases of sequencing data and tens of millions of unique TCR sequences were included in an early release covering under 650 HLA-typed donors. In a later genetic analysis, genome-wide SNP genotypes for about 60% of the 666 donors were used, and that subset was treated as a discovery cohort. To predict cytomegalovirus infection status, the study combined high-throughput TCR immunosequencing, statistical association of individual TCRs with disease status, and machine learning. Across some 400 genotyped donors of the cohort, an average of about 220,000 unique TCR beta nucleotide sequences per donor were sequenced, and 15% to 20% of those sequences were non-productive. The study was designed to test whether signatures of past pathogen exposure could be identified by cataloging public T cell receptors. Here is what the overall study found, with its caveats: Linkage disequilibrium might explain the correlated functional status among segregating V segments, but an unknown experimental factor could not be ruled out. A later analysis reported that several top co-occurrence clusters appeared linked to parvovirus B19, influenza, CMV and Epstein-Barr virus. A group of highly shared sequence variants was considered likely to be a technical artifact of the sequencing pipeline. Because HLA typing was unavailable for some donors at each locus, only the typed subset was used in association tests. In an earlier analysis of around 600 of the donors, most TCR beta V segments appeared in productive rearrangements about 87% or about 30% of the time, broadly matching IMGT annotations. Most TCR sequences were observed very rarely across donors, whereas some public TCRs were present in many individuals. In a later analysis, most CMV-associated TCR beta chains were found to appear HLA-restricted, with HLA associations seemingly driven largely by CMV exposure. When HLA alleles, especially DR and DQ, strongly co-occurred, attributing TCR associations to individual alleles was difficult. In vitro tests confirmed that a few of the cytomegalovirus-associated TCR beta chains recognize cytomegalovirus antigens. Roughly uniform sequencing depth across donors was assumed in presence/absence analyses, although this assumption may not hold. The classifier was reported to diagnose cytomegalovirus status with high specificity and sensitivity in both the original and validation cohorts. Roughly 15 rarely observed V segments, including chromosome 9 orphons, were excluded from the earlier analysis of approximately 500 of the donors because counts were too low. The authors suggested that the approach could potentially be extended to other disease states and immunological phenotypes. A further reported finding was that TCR beta sequences accurately predicted the HLA-A and HLA-B alleles for most subjects in the first cohort. Specific HLA alleles were associated with 15,000 to 20,000 TCR beta sequences at a false discovery rate of 0.05 in a later analysis. Immune exposure information for the cohort was limited to CMV serostatus. The cohort was sequenced for TCR beta chains only, and without alpha or paired-chain data the features that could be detected were limited. According to a later analysis, TCR association rates differed among HLA loci, with DRB1 alleles showing the most associated TCRs and HLA-C alleles showing the fewest. Compared with equally common non-associated chains, HLA-associated TCR beta chains in a later analysis were more clonally expanded and had lower generation probabilities. The 87-base-pair reads could not distinguish some IMGT-functional V segments, including TRBV6-2 and TRBV6-3, so those segments were excluded. In a later genetic analysis, a missense DCLRE1C variant was associated with V-gene and J-gene trimming of TCR beta chains, and the association was replicated in an independent cohort. In the study, some 160 TCR beta chains were listed as associated with cytomegalovirus. In a later genetic analysis, fewer N-insertions in productive TCRs were reported among donors in an Asian-associated ancestry cluster than the roughly 710-donor mean.

The sample holds one count of this clone. Its cognate antigen has yet to be identified. No base quality information exists; no much larger clone differs at one position. The cohort consisted of fewer than 700 healthy bone marrow donors. At the time of sampling, all cohort members were nominally healthy, though unrecorded immune exposures were likely present. The donor tested CMV seropositive, placing the donor among the approximately 310 seropositive members of the cohort. A peripheral blood sample was provided by each donor, and peripheral blood mononuclear cells were used for TCR beta sequencing. Genomic DNA was extracted from the blood cell samples with the Qiagen DNeasy Blood Extraction Kit. Preparation of the library involved the immunoSEQ multiplex PCR assay. For the multiplex PCR, a mixture combining 60 forward primers for TCR Vbeta segments and 13 reverse primers for TCR Jbeta segments was used. Amplification of the CDR3 region of rearranged TCR beta genes was performed with a multiplex PCR assay on genomic DNA. Amplified TCR beta libraries were sequenced as 87-base-pair reads on the Illumina HiSeq System. Under the source paper's analysis protocol: A later analysis tallied around 87 million unique TCR beta chains across the approximately 670 repertoires, and approximately 9.9 million of those chains were shared by two or more donors. Raw reads were error-corrected and collapsed into unique sequences by a nearest-neighbor algorithm in which closely related sequences were merged to remove PCR and sequencing errors. Alignment of CDR3 sequences to IMGT reference sequences was used to assign V, D and J gene segments. Each retained sequence needed at least a six-nucleotide match to both a V gene segment and a J gene segment. A rearrangement counted as productive if the CDR3 had no stop codons and remained in frame with V and J, and every other rearrangement counted as non-productive. Following IMGT convention, CDR3 was defined as the stretch from the second conserved V-encoded cysteine up to the conserved J-encoded phenylalanine. In an earlier analysis of some 550 of the donors, sequences lacking an unambiguous match to a single V gene segment were excluded. In an earlier analysis of roughly 600 of the donors, a V segment was called functional when productive rearrangements were above 56.7%, and segregating when the standard deviation between donors exceeded 5%. A statistical classification framework was built to diagnose cytomegalovirus status from the catalog of TCR beta chain sequences. In a later analysis, TCR nucleotide sequences were compared against IMGT/GENE-DB human TR gene sequences so that V and J genes could be assigned. In a later analysis, CDR3 sequences and most-parsimonious VDJ recombination scenarios were assigned using the TCRdist pipeline. A later analysis defined each TCR beta chain by its CDR3 amino acid sequence plus V-gene family, and excluded reads lacking a unique V-gene family. As a way to deal with suspected cross-contamination and a sequencing artifact, a later analysis dropped over 550 nucleotide sequences that were highly shared and had low generation probability. In a later analysis, a clonal expansion index for each public chain was calculated from normalized within-repertoire ranks of inferred template counts. In a later analysis, generation probabilities were computed using a VDJ recombination model fitted to out-of-frame rearrangements, and the results were checked against IGoR. In a later analysis, hypergeometric tests were used to score TCR-TCR, TCR-HLA and TCR-CMV co-occurrence, with a repertoire-size bias correction applied to TCR pairs. In a later analysis, false discovery rates were estimated by permuting HLA or CMV assignments 20 times. A later analysis grouped co-occurring TCRs with DBSCAN, adding TCRdist sequence similarity when clustering within HLA-allele-positive subsets. For co-occurrence clustering, repertoires with fewer than 30,000 or more than 120,000 public chains were excluded, along with a handful of repertoires with anomalous nucleotide sharing. TCRdb holds this immuneACCESS table with in-frame rearrangements only. Some clones are missing; in checked studies, unresolved V genes explain under half, and the rest has no known cause. V, J and clone size are taken as reported in that table, and D and trimming were inferred from the DNA itself. This sample has 150,000 to 200,000 clones in its table, and more than 75% of those were observed once. The top ten clonotypes cover roughly 2.2% of the sample.

Spanning cysteine to phenylalanine, the CDR3 consists of 16 amino acids. Just the 48-base CDR3 DNA is kept, in frame starting at base 1. V loses 5 bases of germline sequence and J loses 2 bases, and the interval between the two ends is 17 bases. The germline V gene (reference sequence) provides CDR1 SEHNR and CDR2 FQNEAQ. The V and J segments used are TRBV7-9 and TRBJ2-3, and TRBD2 may be the D gene, going by 6 matching bases. The specimen was PBMCs. The receptor was derived from a man younger than 35 in good health and CMV-seropositive. The DNA is as follows: TGTGCCAGCAGCCCATCGCCCGGGGGAATCACAGATACGCAGTATTTT. It specifies CASSPSPGGITDTQYF.